This T cell receptor (beta chain) was found in a study of T cell repertoires in cytomegalovirus infection. Whole-study context: Peptides in the study included HLA-C-restricted and HLA-B-restricted CMV epitopes. Carrying CMV and the relevant HLA type showed in public TCR beta signatures. Findings of the study overall: The ex vivo response was dominated by HLA-C-restricted CMV-specific TCR beta clonotypes. Pooled public TCR beta family frequency picked out CMV carriers with the relevant HLA.

Concerning this clonotype: The antigen is unknown. A read error may produce the germline difference seen at one junction end.

TCRdb re-called the reads with MiXCR, one entry per CDR3 protein. The sample holds approximately 81,000 distinct CDR3 sequences; 24% are singletons and the top ten take approximately 49%. The CDR3 has 16 residues. Germline V gene sequence: CDR1 MGHRA, CDR2 YSYEKL. Here the sequenced sample was CD8+ T cells from cultured PBMCs, taken from culture after CMV antigen stimulation. The sequence was collected from a human donor in good health (CMV status not recorded). Some clones in this sample may be carry-over from other donors' samples. The rearrangement uses TRBV4-1 and TRBJ1-4; D remains ambiguous. Written as DNA, the CDR3 is TGTGCCAGTAGCCAAGAGAGGTGGACGGCTTATGAAAAACTGTTTTTT. Encoded protein: CASSQERWTAYEKLFF.